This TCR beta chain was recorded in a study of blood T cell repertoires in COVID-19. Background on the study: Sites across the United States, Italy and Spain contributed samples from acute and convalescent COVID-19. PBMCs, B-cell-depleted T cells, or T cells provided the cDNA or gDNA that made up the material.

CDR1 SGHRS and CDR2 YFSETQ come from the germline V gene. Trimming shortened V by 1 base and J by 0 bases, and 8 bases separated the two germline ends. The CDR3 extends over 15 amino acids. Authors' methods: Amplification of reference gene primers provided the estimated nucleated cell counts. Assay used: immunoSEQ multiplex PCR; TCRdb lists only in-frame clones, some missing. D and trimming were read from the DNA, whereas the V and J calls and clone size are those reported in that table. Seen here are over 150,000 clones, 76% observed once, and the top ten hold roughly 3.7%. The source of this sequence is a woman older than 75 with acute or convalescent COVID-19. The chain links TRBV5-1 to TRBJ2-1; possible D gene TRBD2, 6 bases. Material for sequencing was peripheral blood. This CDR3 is CASSLTSNSYNEQFF. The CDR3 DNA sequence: TGCGCCAGCAGCTTGACTAGCAACTCCTACAATGAGCAGTTCTTC.